This T cell receptor (beta chain) was documented in a study of Ad26.COV2.S vaccination and SARS-CoV-2 variants. The study, taken as a whole, reports: Total responses of T cells may have been underestimated by the analyses of TCR breadth and depth.

Treatment indicated: around 19 received Ad26.COV2.S at low or high dose, single or two shots; roughly five received placebo; per-sample allocation not given. Sampling occurred on day 63 after the first vaccine or placebo injection. The CDR3 is 16 residues long. CDR1 and CDR2 (germline): ENHRY, SYGVKD. The J segment lost 7 bases and the V segment lost 2 bases, leaving 10 bases of the junction unmatched. Turning to this clone: The antigen is unknown.

Clones were read by immunoSEQ multiplex PCR, and TCRdb kept only the in-frame ones, dropping some. This table holds hundreds of thousands of clones, 89% found once. Sequencing was performed on peripheral blood, taken in a trial of Ad26.COV2.S vaccine versus placebo. The clonotype originates from a person aged 18-60 years who received the Ad26.COV2.S COVID-19 vaccine or a placebo. This chain connects TRBV10-3 to TRBJ2-1; 8 nucleotides align to TRBD1. Here the CDR3 DNA reads TGTGCCATCAGTGAGCAAGGGCAGGGGGCGAGAAATGAGCAGTTCTTC. This gives the protein CAISEQGQGARNEQFF.